This record concerns one T cell receptor (beta chain) sequence. This record comes from a study of blood T cell repertoires in COVID-19. Whole-study context: Both acute and convalescent COVID-19 samples were obtained from the United States, Italy and Spain. Sample material is recorded as cDNA or gDNA derived from T cells, B-cell-depleted T cells, or PBMCs.

The CDR3 runs 15 residues. Germline V gene data show CDR1 as MNHNS and CDR2 as SASEGT. V lost 0 bases and J lost 7, with 13 bases in between. Methods used by the authors: The assay estimated nucleated cells by amplifying reference gene primers. Sequencing was performed with immunoSEQ multiplex PCR; in TCRdb, only in-frame clones are kept and a portion is missing. The V and J calls and clone size were taken over from that table, and D and trimming were inferred from the DNA. This table has 180,000 or so clones, 84% appearing once. The V call is TRBV6-1, the J call TRBJ1-5, with D perhaps matching TRBD1 (5 bases). The sequenced material came from peripheral blood. The sequence was obtained from a man aged 35-49 years who had recovered from COVID-19. DNA for the CDR3: TGTGCCAGCAGTGAAGCGTTGGGGGGGAGCCAGCCCCAGCATTTT. Protein: CASSEALGGSQPQHF.